One T cell receptor beta chain is described in this entry. Antigen unknown. The data belong to a study of Ad26.COV2.S vaccination and SARS-CoV-2 variants. Study details: Donor got 5x10^10 or 1x10^11 viral particles of Ad26.COV2.S.

There are 15 residues in the CDR3. V shed 2 bases and J shed 2 bases, with 10 bases lying between them. CDR1 and CDR2 (germline): KGHSH, LQKENI. Profiling relied on immunoSEQ multiplex PCR, and the TCRdb table lists in-frame clones only, not all of them. The sample includes 300,000 to 400,000 clones, around 90% seen only once; the top ten take 4.5% to 5.5%. The study, taken as a whole, reports: TCR breadth and depth analyses may have underestimated total T cell responses.

Treatment: 19 received Ad26.COV2.S at low or high dose, single or two shots; 5 received placebo; per-sample allocation not given. Sampling occurred on day 63 after the first vaccine or placebo injection. Spike of the Wuhan-strain SARS-CoV-2 was expressed by an Ad26 vector, which formed the vaccine. The gene calls are TRBV18 and TRBJ2-1; TRBD2 is a possible D gene (5 bases). The sample was peripheral blood, taken in a trial of Ad26.COV2.S vaccine versus placebo. This receptor was taken from a person between 18 and 65 years old who received the Ad26.COV2.S COVID-19 vaccine or a placebo. The CDR3 here is CASSPRADAYNEQFF. In DNA form, the CDR3 reads TGTGCCAGCTCACCAAGAGCGGATGCCTACAATGAGCAGTTCTTC.